The present entry profiles one TCR beta chain with its context. Antigen unknown. A multiplex PCR was run with 60 Vbeta primers and 13 Jbeta primers. Profiling relied on immunoSEQ multiplex PCR, and the TCRdb table lists in-frame clones only, not all of them. The sample consists of about 140,000 clones, around 79% of them appearing once. CDR1 is MGHRA, CDR2 YSYEKL, per germline. V lost 2 bases to trimming and J lost 4 bases, with 17 bases between them. The CDR3 extends over 16 amino acids. This sample is drawn from a study of cytomegalovirus exposure and HLA in healthy donors. Study-level background: From HLA-typed donors, an early data release held tens of millions of unique TCRs. Study-wide results and caveats: The study dropped some indistinguishable V segments, TRBV6-2 and TRBV6-3 among them. Prediction of most subjects' HLA-A and HLA-B alleles by TCR beta sequences was reportedly accurate.

The J gene is TRBJ1-2, the V gene TRBV4-1; possible D gene TRBD1, 6 bases. Sequencing was done on a sample of PBMCs. The sequence was collected from a male donor in good health and CMV-seronegative. CDR3 nucleotides: TGCGCCAGCAGCCAACCCCCCGACAGGCGGATCTATGGCTACACCTTC. Its translation: CASSQPPDRRIYGYTF.